Following are 14 T cell receptor beta chains from one sample sequenced in a study of PD-1 blockade in classical Hodgkin lymphoma. Only in-frame clones appear in the TCRdb table, and some are missing; sequencing was by immunoSEQ multiplex PCR. In the table there are tens of thousands of clones, just over 90% of which are singletons. As for time point: newly diagnosed, previously untreated cHL patient sample. The sequenced material came from peripheral blood mononuclear cells (PBMCs). The receptors shown here come from a human donor with classical Hodgkin lymphoma.

The chain carries TRBV2 and TRBJ1-5, with D possibly matching TRBD1 (6 bases). CDR1 SNHLY and CDR2 FYNNEI come from the germline V gene. The CDR3 totals 15 residues. V was clipped by 7 bases and J by 0 bases, with 13 bases between them. CDR3 sequence (DNA): TGTGCCAGCATGGACGGGACACCTAGCAATCAGCCCCAGCATTTT. This translates into CASMDGTPSNQPQHF.

The chain uses TRBV28 and TRBJ2-7; TRBD1 matches 8 bases. This CDR3 comprises 14 residues. V lost 8 bases, J lost 5 bases, and 11 bases stayed unmatched. Germline CDR1 MDHEN, CDR2 SYDVKM. The CDR3, as DNA: TGTGCCAGCCGGACGGGACAGGTTATTAACGAGCAGTACTTC. It translates to CASRTGQVINEQYF.

The chain couples TRBV2 to TRBJ2-1; 13 bases align to TRBD2. V shed 8 bases and J 6 bases; nucleotides not matched to a gene: 4. The CDR3 is 14 residues long. Germline-derived CDR1 and CDR2 are SNHLY and FYNNEI. CDR3 in amino acids: CASGRTSGSNEQFF. The CDR3 DNA reads as TGTGCCAGCGGGAGGACTAGCGGGAGCAATGAGCAGTTCTTC.

V is TRBV6-1 and J is TRBJ2-6; D uncertain. Trimming cost V 3 bases and J 0 bases, with 6 bases left between them. The length of the CDR3 is 15 residues. Germline V CDR1 and CDR2: MNHNS, SASEGT. The CDR3 reads CASSEGLSGANVLTF. CDR3 sequence (DNA): TGTGCCAGCAGTGAGGGCCTCTCTGGGGCCAACGTCCTGACTTTC.

The V gene is TRBV5-1, the J gene TRBJ1-1; D may be TRBD1 (6 bases). Germline V gene lookup returns CDR1 SGHRS and CDR2 YFSETQ. The CDR3 has 21 amino acids. The ends were cut back, 8 bases at V and 3 bases at J, with 38 bases in the middle. Here the CDR3 reads CARASSLVEYVQGQWDTEAFF. DNA for the CDR3: TGCGCCAGGGCCAGCAGCTTGGTAGAATATGTTCAGGGGCAATGGGACACTGAAGCTTTCTTT.

The rearrangement links TRBV10-1 to TRBJ2-3; 7 nucleotides match TRBD2. Germline trimming cut 3 bases from V and 4 bases from J; bases unmatched to any gene: 13. Germline loops: CDR1 WNHNN, CDR2 SYGVQD (reference sequence). This CDR3 has 17 residues. CDR3 protein: CASSEHGTKPPPDTQYF. Written as DNA, the CDR3 is TGCGCCAGCAGTGAACACGGGACTAAGCCACCCCCAGATACGCAGTATTTT.

The table lists this clone with a count of one. Here the CDR3 DNA reads TGTGCCAGCATCCCCTACGGGACAGGGTCCCCCTACGAGCAGTACTTC. Translated, it gives CASIPYGTGSPYEQYF. The chain links TRBV5-6 to TRBJ2-7; 9 positions agree with TRBD1. V lost 6 bases and J lost 2; bases outside the gene matches: 12. Germline assignment: CDR1 SGHDT and CDR2 YYEEEE. The CDR3 runs 16 residues. Full variable domain (rest looked up from reference TRBV5-6 and TRBJ2-7): DAGVTQSPTHLIKTRGQQVTLRCSPKSGHDTVSWYQQALGQGPQFIFQYYEEEERQRGNFPDRFSGHQFPNYSSELNVNALLLGDSALYLCASIPYGTGSPYEQYFGPGTRLTVT.

CDR3 coding DNA: TGTGCCAGCAGCCCTCGGACAGGTCGGTACGAGCAGTACGTC. Translated, it gives CASSPRTGRYEQYV. V is TRBV7-2 and J is TRBJ2-7, with 7 bases that match TRBD1. This CDR3 has 14 amino acids. The germline gives CDR1 SGHTA, CDR2 FQGNSA. Unmatched junction bases numbered 8, after V lost 5 bases and J lost 4 bases.

This clone was seen just once. The chain combines TRBV5-1 with TRBJ1-1, with D unclear. Trimming removed 0 bases from V and 7 bases from J, with 7 bases in between. The CDR3 length is 12 residues. CDR1 and CDR2 (germline): SGHRS, YFSETQ. CDR3 residues: CASSLGSDEAFF. The CDR3 DNA sequence: TGCGCCAGCAGCTTGGGTAGCGATGAAGCTTTCTTT.

V gene TRBV4-1 combines with J gene TRBJ1-4; 8 bases are shared with TRBD1. The germline CDR1 and CDR2 sequences are MGHRA and YSYEKL. CDR3 size: 16 residues. The trim removed 1 base at V and 5 bases at J, leaving 6 bases unmatched. This chain's CDR3 is CASSQGVGTGNEKLFF. The CDR3 DNA sequence: TGCGCCAGCAGCCAAGGGGTTGGGACAGGCAATGAAAAACTGTTTTTT.

The chain has TRBV10-3 and TRBJ2-2; unclear D gene. Germline values: CDR1 ENHRY, CDR2 SYGVKD. This CDR3 contains 14 residues. Trimming stripped 2 bases from V and 4 bases from J, with 8 bases between. CDR3 nucleotides: TGTGCCATCAGTGAGGAGACGGTCACCGGGGAGCTGTTTTTT. It translates to CAISEETVTGELFF.

The J gene is TRBJ2-7, the V gene TRBV5-6, with 13 bases that match TRBD2. The CDR3 contains 14 residues. Germline CDR1 SGHDT, CDR2 YYEEEE. V lost 0 bases and J lost 6; bases outside the gene matches: 0. CDR3 bases: TGTGCCAGCAGCTTGGGACTAGCGGGAGGCGAGCAGTACGTC. Its translation is CASSLGLAGGEQYV.

The chain links TRBV15 to TRBJ2-1; TRBD2 matches at 14 bases. With 4 bases clipped from V and 9 bases from J, the junction kept 17 bases outside the gene matches. This CDR3 region has 19 residues. Germline V gives CDR1 LNHNV, CDR2 YYDKDF (reference sequence). CDR3 sequence (DNA): TGTGCCACCAGCATCTTCCCCAGCCGACTAGCGGGAGGGCCGGGTGAGCAGTTCTTC. Translation gives CATSIFPSRLAGGPGEQFF.

This clone has just one count. V is TRBV6-1 and J is TRBJ2-1; D might be TRBD2 (6 bases). The CDR3 totals 15 residues. CDR1 MNHNS and CDR2 SASEGT come from the germline V gene. The germline V and J ends were trimmed by 7 bases and 1 base, with 14 bases remaining between them. The CDR3 DNA sequence: TGTGCCAGCATGGAGACTAGTCTATCCTACAATGAGCAGTTCTTC. Protein sequence: CASMETSLSYNEQFF.